The rows below give T cell receptor beta chains drawn from one sample of a study of CD8 T cells in Susac syndrome. TCRdb re-called the immunoSEQ multiplex PCR reads through MiXCR, storing one row per CDR3 protein. The table shows 300,000 to 350,000 distinct CDR3 sequences, with about 90% occurring only once. What was sequenced was CD4+ T cells from PBMCs. The origin of the receptors is a human donor with multiple sclerosis. CDR3s include the opening cysteine and the closing phenylalanine or tryptophan. D genes are given only for firm matches. Size values are once, few and many counts, or a class for expanded clones, and some rows have none.

d_gene: TRBD1; abundance: -; j_gene: TRBJ1-5; v_gene: TRBV7-8; CDR3nt: TGTGCCAGCAGCTTAAACTGGGTGGGGACAGGGTTAGGCAATCAGCCCCAGCATTTT; CDR3aa: CASSLNWVGTGLGNQPQHF
d_gene: -; abundance: -; j_gene: TRBJ2-7; v_gene: TRBV7-2; CDR3nt: TGTGCCAGCAGCTTACCACCCTTGCCTCAGTACTTC; CDR3aa: CASSLPPLPQYF
d_gene: -; abundance: -; j_gene: TRBJ2-4; v_gene: TRBV11-2; CDR3nt: TGTGCCAGCAGCTTAGGACTAGGGGGGGTCAAAAACATTCAGTACTTC; CDR3aa: CASSLGLGGVKNIQYF
d_gene: -; abundance: -; j_gene: TRBJ2-3; v_gene: TRBV18; CDR3nt: TGTGCCAGCTCACCAGGCGGGGGCACAGATACGCAGTATTTT; CDR3aa: CASSPGGGTDTQYF
d_gene: -; abundance: -; j_gene: TRBJ2-2; v_gene: TRBV30; CDR3nt: TGTGCCCGAGGAGACCGCACCGGGGAGCTGTTTTTT; CDR3aa: CARGDRTGELFF
d_gene: -; abundance: -; j_gene: TRBJ1-4; v_gene: TRBV12-3/TRBV12-4; CDR3nt: TGTGCCAGCAGTTTAAGGTTAGAAAAACTGTTTTTT; CDR3aa: CASSLRLEKLFF
d_gene: -; abundance: -; j_gene: TRBJ2-3; v_gene: TRBV20-1; CDR3nt: TGCAGTGCCCAGGGGGGAACTAGCCCTAGCACAGATACGCAGTATTTT; CDR3aa: CSAQGGTSPSTDTQYF
d_gene: -; abundance: -; j_gene: TRBJ2-1; v_gene: TRBV5-6; CDR3nt: TGTGCCAGCAGTCGTCAACACAATGAGCAGTTCTTC; CDR3aa: CASSRQHNEQFF
d_gene: TRBD1; abundance: -; j_gene: TRBJ2-2; v_gene: TRBV5-4; CDR3nt: TGTGCCAGCAGCCCGACAGGGCCGAACACCGGGGAGCTGTTTTTT; CDR3aa: CASSPTGPNTGELFF
d_gene: TRBD1; abundance: -; j_gene: TRBJ1-4; v_gene: TRBV12-3/TRBV12-4; CDR3nt: TGTGCCAGCAGTCCAGGGGGGGCTGCAACTAATGAAAAACTGTTTTTT; CDR3aa: CASSPGGAATNEKLFF
d_gene: -; abundance: -; j_gene: TRBJ2-1; v_gene: TRBV7-9; CDR3nt: TGTGCCAGCAGCTATCTGGGTGCCACCTACAATGAGCAGTTCTTC; CDR3aa: CASSYLGATYNEQFF
d_gene: -; abundance: -; j_gene: TRBJ2-2; v_gene: TRBV25-1; CDR3nt: TGTGCCAGCGTCCGGGGTCGGGAGCTGTTTTTT; CDR3aa: CASVRGRELFF
d_gene: -; abundance: -; j_gene: TRBJ2-1; v_gene: TRBV2; CDR3nt: TGTGCCAGCAGTGAAGCTGGGCTGCCGAACAATGAGCAGTTCTTC; CDR3aa: CASSEAGLPNNEQFF
d_gene: -; abundance: -; j_gene: TRBJ2-1; v_gene: TRBV14; CDR3nt: TGTGCCAGCAGCCAAGGATTTAAAGGGGGGTCTGCCTACAATGAGCAGTTCTTC; CDR3aa: CASSQGFKGGSAYNEQFF
d_gene: TRBD1; abundance: -; j_gene: TRBJ1-2; v_gene: TRBV5-1; CDR3nt: TGCGCCAGCAGCCGGGGACAGGAAATTAACTATGGCTACACCTTC; CDR3aa: CASSRGQEINYGYTF
d_gene: TRBD1; abundance: few; j_gene: TRBJ2-7; v_gene: TRBV30; CDR3nt: TGTGCCTGGAGAGGGGACAGGGAAACCTACGAGCAGTACTTC; CDR3aa: CAWRGDRETYEQYF
d_gene: -; abundance: once; j_gene: TRBJ1-5; v_gene: TRBV19; CDR3nt: TGTGCCAGTAGTATAGCCCCGGCGACAGTTAATAGCAATCAGCCCCAGCATTTT; CDR3aa: CASSIAPATVNSNQPQHF
d_gene: TRBD1; abundance: -; j_gene: TRBJ2-6; v_gene: TRBV5-1; CDR3nt: TGCGCCAGCAGCTTTAATCCCCCCCCGACAGGGGCGGGTGGGGCCAACGTCCTGACTTTC; CDR3aa: CASSFNPPPTGAGGANVLTF
d_gene: -; abundance: -; j_gene: TRBJ2-3; v_gene: TRBV4-2; CDR3nt: TGTGCCAGCAGCCAAGATTACGACTACGACACAGATACGCAGTATTTT; CDR3aa: CASSQDYDYDTDTQYF
d_gene: TRBD1; abundance: -; j_gene: TRBJ2-5; v_gene: TRBV27; CDR3nt: TGTGCCAGCAGTTTATCGACCGACAGGGGGCAGGAGACCCAGTACTTC; CDR3aa: CASSLSTDRGQETQYF
d_gene: -; abundance: -; j_gene: TRBJ2-7; v_gene: TRBV7-2; CDR3nt: TGTGCCAGCAGCCATAGACACACCTACGAGCAGTACTTC; CDR3aa: CASSHRHTYEQYF
d_gene: TRBD1; abundance: -; j_gene: TRBJ2-2; v_gene: TRBV29-1; CDR3nt: TGCAGCGTCCGGACAGGGCCGAACACCGGGGAGCTGTTTTTT; CDR3aa: CSVRTGPNTGELFF
d_gene: -; abundance: -; j_gene: TRBJ1-5; v_gene: TRBV6-1; CDR3nt: TGTGCCAGCAGTGAGCGACACGGCGCTGGCAATCAGCCCCAGCATTTT; CDR3aa: CASSERHGAGNQPQHF
d_gene: -; abundance: -; j_gene: TRBJ1-2; v_gene: TRBV7-9; CDR3nt: TGTGCCAGCAGCTTAGCAGGGGTGGGTGGCTACACCTTC; CDR3aa: CASSLAGVGGYTF
d_gene: TRBD1; abundance: few; j_gene: TRBJ2-5; v_gene: TRBV29-1; CDR3nt: TGCAGCGCCGAGGGGAGACAGGGGGAAAACCAAGAGACCCAGTACTTC; CDR3aa: CSAEGRQGENQETQYF
d_gene: TRBD2; abundance: -; j_gene: TRBJ2-5; v_gene: TRBV20-1; CDR3nt: TGCAGTGCTAGAGATTTCTCCCTAGCGGGAGTGGGGACGGAGACCCAGTACTTC; CDR3aa: CSARDFSLAGVGTETQYF
d_gene: -; abundance: -; j_gene: TRBJ2-1; v_gene: TRBV7-3; CDR3nt: TGTGCCAGTGGGCGAGGGCCCGACAATGAGCAGTTCTTC; CDR3aa: CASGRGPDNEQFF
d_gene: -; abundance: -; j_gene: TRBJ2-3; v_gene: TRBV6-2/TRBV6-3; CDR3nt: TGTGCCATCCGACAAATAGCCAGCACAGATACGCAGTATTTT; CDR3aa: CAIRQIASTDTQYF
d_gene: TRBD1; abundance: -; j_gene: TRBJ1-2; v_gene: TRBV7-2; CDR3nt: TGTGCCAGCAGCTTAAGCCTGGACAGGGCGATCGGCTACACCTTC; CDR3aa: CASSLSLDRAIGYTF
d_gene: -; abundance: -; j_gene: TRBJ1-2; v_gene: TRBV5-1; CDR3nt: TGCGCCAGCAGGACAGTAGGAGCTAACTATGGCTACACCTTC; CDR3aa: CASRTVGANYGYTF
d_gene: TRBD1; abundance: -; j_gene: TRBJ2-3; v_gene: TRBV29-1; CDR3nt: TGCAGCGTCGCTCCTACAGGGGCCCTCACAGATACGCAGTATTTT; CDR3aa: CSVAPTGALTDTQYF
d_gene: -; abundance: -; j_gene: TRBJ1-1; v_gene: TRBV2; CDR3nt: TGTGCCACTAGGCTTCAAGCCACTGAAGCTTTCTTT; CDR3aa: CATRLQATEAFF
d_gene: -; abundance: -; j_gene: TRBJ1-2; v_gene: TRBV4-3; CDR3nt: TGCGCCAGCAGCCCATTTTCGGCTCTCCAATATGGCTACACCTTC; CDR3aa: CASSPFSALQYGYTF
d_gene: -; abundance: -; j_gene: TRBJ1-5; v_gene: TRBV9; CDR3nt: TGTGCCAGCAGCCCCGGGTCAGTAGGTCAGCCCCAGCATTTT; CDR3aa: CASSPGSVGQPQHF
d_gene: TRBD1; abundance: -; j_gene: TRBJ1-6; v_gene: TRBV12-3/TRBV12-4; CDR3nt: TGTGCCAGCAGTTTAGCGGGACAGGTTCTGTCTTCACCCCTCCACTTT; CDR3aa: CASSLAGQVLSSPLHF
d_gene: -; abundance: -; j_gene: TRBJ2-7; v_gene: TRBV29-1; CDR3nt: TGCAGCGTTGGGTCCGTAGTTCTGAGAAATCCGTACTTC; CDR3aa: CSVGSVVLRNPYF
d_gene: TRBD1; abundance: few; j_gene: TRBJ2-7; v_gene: TRBV3-1; CDR3nt: TGTGCCAGCAGCCAGGACAGGGGACCCTACGAGCAGTACTTC; CDR3aa: CASSQDRGPYEQYF
d_gene: -; abundance: -; j_gene: TRBJ1-1; v_gene: TRBV7-9; CDR3nt: TGTGCCAGCAGCCCAACCTTCACTCCGGTGACTGAAGCTTTCTTT; CDR3aa: CASSPTFTPVTEAFF
d_gene: -; abundance: once; j_gene: TRBJ1-2; v_gene: TRBV4-1; CDR3nt: TGCGCCAGCAGCCAAGCGTCGCCTGGGGGCTATGGCTACACCTTC; CDR3aa: CASSQASPGGYGYTF
d_gene: -; abundance: -; j_gene: TRBJ1-1; v_gene: TRBV7-9; CDR3nt: TGTGCCAGCAGCTTAGAGAAGGGACGGGACACTGAAGCTTTCTTT; CDR3aa: CASSLEKGRDTEAFF
d_gene: -; abundance: -; j_gene: TRBJ1-3; v_gene: TRBV18; CDR3nt: TGTGCCAGCTCACCAGAGAGGGGTTCTCGAAACACCATATATTTT; CDR3aa: CASSPERGSRNTIYF
d_gene: -; abundance: -; j_gene: TRBJ2-7; v_gene: TRBV20-1; CDR3nt: TGCAGTGCTAGATCCGGACTACCCTACGAGCAGTACTTC; CDR3aa: CSARSGLPYEQYF
d_gene: TRBD1; abundance: few; j_gene: TRBJ1-2; v_gene: TRBV29-1; CDR3nt: TGCAGCGTTGGACAGGGTGCAGACTATGGCTACACCTTC; CDR3aa: CSVGQGADYGYTF
d_gene: -; abundance: -; j_gene: TRBJ1-2; v_gene: TRBV14; CDR3nt: TGTGCCAGCAGCCGCGATCTCAACTATGGCTACACCTTC; CDR3aa: CASSRDLNYGYTF
d_gene: -; abundance: once; j_gene: TRBJ1-3; v_gene: TRBV18; CDR3nt: TGTGCCAGCTCAGAAGGGACGCTCTCCTCTGGAAACACCATATATTTT; CDR3aa: CASSEGTLSSGNTIYF
d_gene: -; abundance: -; j_gene: TRBJ2-1; v_gene: TRBV6-2/TRBV6-3; CDR3nt: TGTGCCAGCAGACCCGGGACCCACGGGGACTATGAGCAGTTCTTC; CDR3aa: CASRPGTHGDYEQFF
d_gene: TRBD2; abundance: -; j_gene: TRBJ2-6; v_gene: TRBV7-8; CDR3nt: TGTGCCAGCAGCCCCCGTTTAGCGGGAGGCCTCTCTGGGGCCAACGTCCTGACTTTC; CDR3aa: CASSPRLAGGLSGANVLTF
d_gene: -; abundance: -; j_gene: TRBJ2-7; v_gene: TRBV24-1; CDR3nt: TGTGCCACCAGTGAGCCTAACAGGTACGAGCAGTACTTC; CDR3aa: CATSEPNRYEQYF
d_gene: -; abundance: -; j_gene: TRBJ1-6; v_gene: TRBV6-5; CDR3nt: TGTGCCAGCAGTTACGTAGCAAATTCACCCCTCCACTTT; CDR3aa: CASSYVANSPLHF
d_gene: TRBD2; abundance: -; j_gene: TRBJ2-1; v_gene: TRBV5-1; CDR3nt: TGCGCCAGCAGCTTGGAGGCGGGAGGGGGTTACAATGAGCAGTTCTTC; CDR3aa: CASSLEAGGGYNEQFF
d_gene: -; abundance: -; j_gene: TRBJ2-1; v_gene: TRBV7-9; CDR3nt: TGTGCCAGCAGCCCCCTACCCACCGGGAGAGGGGATGAGCAGTTCTTC; CDR3aa: CASSPLPTGRGDEQFF
d_gene: -; abundance: -; j_gene: TRBJ2-2; v_gene: TRBV12-3/TRBV12-4; CDR3nt: TGTGCCAGCAGTTTACACACCGGGGAGCTGTTTTTT; CDR3aa: CASSLHTGELFF